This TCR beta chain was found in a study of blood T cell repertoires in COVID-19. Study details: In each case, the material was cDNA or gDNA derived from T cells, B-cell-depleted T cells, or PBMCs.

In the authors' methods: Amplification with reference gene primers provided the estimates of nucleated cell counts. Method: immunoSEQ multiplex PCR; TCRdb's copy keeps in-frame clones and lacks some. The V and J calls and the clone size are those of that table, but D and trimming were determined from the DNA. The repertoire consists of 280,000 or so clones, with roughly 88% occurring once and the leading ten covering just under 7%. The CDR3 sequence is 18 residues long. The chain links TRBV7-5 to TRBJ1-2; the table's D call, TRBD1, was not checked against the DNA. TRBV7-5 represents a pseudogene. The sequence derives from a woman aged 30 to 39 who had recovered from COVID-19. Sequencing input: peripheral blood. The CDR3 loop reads CARSLDWETGGAGYGYTF. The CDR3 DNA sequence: TGTGCCAGAAGCTTAGATTGGGAAACAGGGGGCGCCGGCTATGGCTACACCTTC.